The 31 T cell receptor beta chains in this list originate from one sample, sequenced in a study of cytomegalovirus exposure and HLA in healthy donors. Use of 60 Vbeta and 13 Jbeta primers characterized the PCR. Here immunoSEQ multiplex PCR was the method, and the copy in TCRdb shows in-frame clones only, minus some. The table for this sample gives 140,000 to 150,000 clones. Sequencing used PBMCs. Receptors were obtained from a woman aged 50 to 65 in good health and CMV-seronegative.

The V call is TRBV23-1, the J call TRBJ2-7; 10 bases match TRBD2. Being an ORF, TRBV23-1 has a function that is uncertain. This CDR3 contains 16 residues. V was clipped by 10 bases and J by 4 bases; unmatched bases: 16. As DNA, the CDR3 is TGCGCCACCCCCATCCTAGCGGGGGTCGAAGTGTACGAGCAGTACTTC. Its protein product is CATPILAGVEVYEQYF.

The rearrangement links TRBV7-2 to TRBJ1-2; D ambiguous. The germline V gene encodes CDR1 SGHTA and CDR2 FQGNSA. V lost 3 bases to trimming and J lost 0 bases, with 5 bases between them. The CDR3 length is 13 residues. The CDR3 nucleotides read TGTGCCAGCAGCTTCGGGACTAACTATGGCTACACCTTC. As protein: CASSFGTNYGYTF.

The J gene is TRBJ2-1, the V gene TRBV27, with 11 bases lining up with TRBD2. V lost 3 bases to trimming and J lost 9 bases; unmatched junction nucleotides: 7. The CDR3 has 15 residues. Germline V gene sequence: CDR1 MNHEY, CDR2 SMNVEV (reference sequence). CDR3 region: CASSFRLAGGTEQFF. The CDR3 coding sequence is TGTGCCAGCAGTTTTCGCCTAGCGGGAGGTACTGAGCAGTTCTTC.

Turning to this clone: One end of the junction does not line up with germline, which may come from a read error. The CDR3 coding sequence is TGTGCCGGCAGCCGGACAGCAAACACCGGGGAGCTGTTTTTT. As protein: CAGSRTANTGELFF. The genes are TRBV25-1 and TRBJ2-2; weak D call: TRBD1 (6 bases). CDR1 and CDR2 (germline): MGHDK, SYGVNS. CDR3 length: 14 amino acids.

The chain employs TRBV19 and TRBJ1-2; tentatively, D is TRBD1 (5 bases). The CDR3 is 12 residues long. With 4 bases removed from V and 7 bases from J, the gap between germline ends came to 10 bases. Germline CDR1 and CDR2: LNHDA and SQIVND (reference sequence). CDR3 sequence (DNA): TGTGCCAGTAGTAGGAGGGACGGTGGCTACACCTTC. Residues: CASSRRDGGYTF.

This chain links TRBV7-9 with TRBJ1-1; D is undetermined. The CDR3 totals 13 residues. The V and J ends lost 3 bases and 2 bases respectively, with 7 bases between them. Germline loops: CDR1 SEHNR, CDR2 FQNEAQ (reference sequence). The CDR3 sequence is CASSFVENTEAFF. In nucleotides, the CDR3 is TGTGCCAGCAGCTTTGTAGAAAACACTGAAGCTTTCTTT.

The V call is TRBV19, the J call TRBJ1-2, with D hard to call. The V gene lost 3 bases and the J gene lost 6 bases, with 11 bases spanning the gap. The CDR3 is 13 residues long. Germline CDR1 reads LNHDA; CDR2 reads SQIVND (reference sequence). The CDR3 reads CASSIREFDGYTF. The DNA for the CDR3 is TGTGCCAGTAGTATCCGGGAATTCGATGGCTACACCTTC.

This chain uses TRBV5-5 with TRBJ1-2; TRBD1 agrees at 10 bases. Germline-derived CDR1 and CDR2 are SGHKS and YYEKEE (reference sequence). Trimming cost V 4 bases and J 0 bases; bases outside gene matches: 0. The CDR3 is made up of 14 amino acids. The CDR3 spells CASSGQGANYGYTF. DNA of the CDR3: TGTGCCAGCAGCGGACAGGGGGCTAACTATGGCTACACCTTC.

The chain carries TRBV28 and TRBJ1-2; no clear D. The CDR3 totals 12 residues. V gave up 3 bases and J gave up 4 bases, with 6 bases separating them. From germline, CDR1 is MDHEN and CDR2 SYDVKM. Here the CDR3 reads CASSLLSYGYTF. The DNA of the CDR3 is TGTGCCAGCAGTTTGCTGAGCTATGGCTACACCTTC.

The rearrangement joins TRBV4-2 to TRBJ1-2, with TRBD1 as a possible D gene (5 bases). Germline V gene sequence: CDR1 LGHNA, CDR2 YNFKEQ. This CDR3 is 15 amino acids long. V was pared by 5 bases and J by 4 bases, with 17 bases between. The CDR3 protein is CASSSQASGGYGYTF. In DNA form, the CDR3 reads TGTGCCAGCAGCTCCCAAGCCTCCGGGGGCTATGGCTACACCTTC.

The rearrangement uses TRBV27 and TRBJ2-7, with 8 bases that match TRBD2. This CDR3 has 18 amino acids. The V segment lost 2 bases and the J segment 2 bases; nucleotides outside the gene matches: 14. Germline CDR1 MNHEY, CDR2 SMNVEV (reference sequence). The CDR3 DNA sequence: TGTGCCAGCAGTTTAACCCATTGGACTAGCTCAGGGACCTACGAGCAGTACTTC. Translated: CASSLTHWTSSGTYEQYF.

The chain links TRBV20-1 to TRBJ2-1; D gene ambiguous. The CDR3 is made up of 11 amino acids. V was clipped by 4 bases and J by 7 bases, with 8 bases between them. Germline CDR1 reads DFQATT; CDR2 reads SNEGSKA (reference sequence). The CDR3 protein is CSAIVNNEQFF. Written as DNA, the CDR3 is TGCAGTGCTATAGTAAATAATGAGCAGTTCTTC.

This sequence joins TRBV11-2 and TRBJ1-5, with 9 nucleotides matching TRBD1. V lost 6 bases, J lost 3 bases, and 9 bases stayed unmatched. Germline V lookup: CDR1 SGHAT, CDR2 FQNNGV. CDR3 length: 16 residues. CDR3 coding DNA: TGTGCCAGCAGTTCAAAACAGGGGGCGGACAATCAGCCCCAGCATTTT. Residues: CASSSKQGADNQPQHF.

This CDR3 is CASSLDSLTGANVLTF. The DNA for the CDR3 is TGCGCCAGCAGCTTGGACTCGTTGACTGGGGCCAACGTCCTGACTTTC. The rearrangement uses TRBV5-1 and TRBJ2-6; no clear D. Germline V gene lookup returns CDR1 SGHRS and CDR2 YFSETQ. V dropped 0 bases and J dropped 2 bases, with 9 bases sitting between them. This CDR3 region has 16 residues.

The genes are TRBV19 and TRBJ2-7; D gene ambiguous. V gave up 0 bases and J gave up 0 bases, with 6 bases separating them. Germline CDR1 and CDR2: LNHDA and SQIVND (reference sequence). The CDR3 covers 14 residues. CDR3 sequence (DNA): TGTGCCAGTAGTATAGATCCAGGCTCCTACGAGCAGTACTTC. Its protein is CASSIDPGSYEQYF.

About this clone: Germline and junction disagree at one end, which may indicate a read error. The chain joins TRBV30 to TRBJ1-3; weak D call: TRBD1 (5 bases). CDR3 length: 14 residues. The germline V gene has CDR1 GTSNPN and CDR2 SVGIG (reference sequence). The CDR3 loop reads CAWSDGAPGNTIYF. The CDR3 DNA reads as TGTGCTTGGAGTGATGGGGCCCCTGGAAACACCATATATTTT.

The chain recombines TRBV19 with TRBJ1-2, with TRBD1 matching over 8 bases. CDR3 length: 16 residues. Germline lookup yields CDR1 LNHDA and CDR2 SQIVND (reference sequence). The V segment lost 0 bases and the J segment 4 bases; nucleotides outside the gene matches: 7. Written as DNA, the CDR3 is TGTGCCAGTAGTATAGATTCGACAGGGGACGGCTATGGCTACACCTTC. Translation gives CASSIDSTGDGYGYTF.

The chain uses TRBV19 and TRBJ2-7, with 7 bases fitting TRBD1. The CDR3 is 13 residues long. The germline gives CDR1 LNHDA, CDR2 SQIVND (reference sequence). V shed 6 bases and J 9 bases; nucleotides not matched to a gene: 11. CDR3 nucleotides: TGTGCCAGTAGCGAATGGGACAGCGGACCGCAGTACTTC. Protein sequence: CASSEWDSGPQYF.

The rearrangement joins TRBV7-9 to TRBJ2-7; TRBD1 matches at 8 bases. Germline V lookup: CDR1 SEHNR, CDR2 FQNEAQ (reference sequence). This CDR3 region has 14 residues. After removal of 6 bases from V and 2 bases from J, the junction contained 6 bases not matched to a gene. This chain's CDR3 is CASRHQGATYEQYF. CDR3 in DNA: TGTGCCAGCAGACATCAGGGGGCAACCTACGAGCAGTACTTC.

Of note for this clone: This sample also contains other DNA sequences that code for the same CDR3. The chain couples TRBV7-3 to TRBJ1-1; D is perhaps TRBD1 (5 bases). This CDR3 has 14 amino acids. Per the germline V gene, CDR1 is SGHTA and CDR2 is FQGTGA. V was cut by 0 bases and J by 3 bases, with 8 bases left in between. CDR3 nucleotide sequence: TGTGCCAGCAGCTTAACGGGGGGGGACACTGAAGCTTTCTTT. Its protein is CASSLTGGDTEAFF.

The rearrangement uses TRBV29-1 and TRBJ1-2; 7 bases match TRBD1. The CDR3 length is 14 residues. V shed 7 bases, J shed 3 bases, and the junction held 11 bases outside the gene matches. Germline V gene lookup returns CDR1 SQVTM and CDR2 ANQGSEA. CDR3 region: CSATNRGRDYGYTF. In nucleotides, the CDR3 is TGCAGCGCAACCAACAGGGGACGAGACTATGGCTACACCTTC.

The chain has TRBV4-3 and TRBJ2-1; perhaps TRBD1 as D (5 bases). Germline-derived CDR1 and CDR2 are LGHNA and YSLEER. V gave up 3 bases and J gave up 5 bases, with 11 bases separating them. The CDR3 sequence is 14 residues long. The CDR3 loop is CASSQHPTDNEQFF. In nucleotides, the CDR3 is TGCGCCAGCAGCCAGCACCCGACAGACAATGAGCAGTTCTTC.

This rearrangement joins TRBV30 to TRBJ2-1, with 12 bases matching TRBD2. Germline trimming cut 3 bases from V and 0 bases from J; bases unmatched to any gene: 3. The germline gives CDR1 GTSNPN, CDR2 SVGIG (reference sequence). This CDR3 contains 16 residues. The CDR3: CAWRLAGGLSYNEQFF. CDR3 coding DNA: TGTGCCTGGAGACTAGCGGGAGGCCTCTCCTACAATGAGCAGTTCTTC.

The chain employs TRBV5-1 and TRBJ1-1; D not resolved. Germline V gene sequence: CDR1 SGHRS, CDR2 YFSETQ. V lost 0 bases, J lost 4 bases, and 10 bases lay in between. This CDR3 has 14 amino acids. Written as DNA, the CDR3 is TGCGCCAGCAGCTTGGATGGCGGGAGCACTGAAGCTTTCTTT. Translation: CASSLDGGSTEAFF.

The V call is TRBV7-3, the J call TRBJ2-1; perhaps TRBD2 as D (5 bases). The CDR3 consists of 13 residues. Germline-derived CDR1 and CDR2 are SGHTA and FQGTGA. V was trimmed by 3 bases and J by 10 bases, leaving 13 bases between them. CDR3 amino acids: CASSLAGNQEQFF. The CDR3 DNA is TGTGCCAGCAGCTTGGCCGGGAACCAGGAGCAGTTCTTC.

V is TRBV6-1 and J is TRBJ1-5; possible D gene TRBD1, 5 bases. This CDR3 contains 14 residues. In germline, CDR1 is MNHNS, CDR2 SASEGT. The V gene lost 5 bases and the J gene lost 4 bases, with 12 bases spanning the gap. The CDR3 DNA reads TGTGCCAGCAGTCCCCGGGACTTAAATCAGCCCCAGCATTTT. Translation gives CASSPRDLNQPQHF.

CDR3 protein: CASSWTGRQETQYF. The CDR3 DNA follows: TGTGCCAGCAGTTGGACAGGACGCCAAGAGACCCAGTACTTC. The chain has TRBV27 and TRBJ2-5; 7 bases are shared with TRBD1. The V gene end was trimmed by 4 bases and the J gene end by 1 base; junction bases not matched to a gene: 3. The CDR3 contains 14 residues. Germline lookup yields CDR1 MNHEY and CDR2 SMNVEV (reference sequence).

This chain links TRBV11-2 with TRBJ1-4; the D gene is possibly TRBD1 (6 bases). V shed 5 bases and J shed 3 bases, with 10 bases lying between them. Germline CDR1 SGHAT, CDR2 FQNNGV. The CDR3 runs to 14 residues. The CDR3 is CASSLGGANEKLFF. The CDR3 DNA is TGTGCCAGCAGCCTAGGGGGGGCTAATGAAAAACTGTTTTTT.

The rearrangement joins TRBV6-1 to TRBJ1-5; no firm D call. Germline values: CDR1 MNHNS, CDR2 SASEGT. V was clipped by 6 bases and J by 5 bases, with 14 bases between them. There are 14 residues in the CDR3. The CDR3 is CASRWRPPDQPQHF. CDR3 nucleotide sequence: TGTGCCAGCAGATGGCGGCCTCCTGATCAGCCCCAGCATTTT.

This sequence joins TRBV25-1 and TRBJ2-1; 7 nucleotides agree with TRBD2. This CDR3 is 15 amino acids long. Per germline, CDR1 MGHDK and CDR2 SYGVNS. With 2 bases clipped from V and 1 base from J, the junction kept 2 bases outside the gene matches. CDR3 DNA: TGTGCCAGCAGTGAAACCGGGGGGTCCTACAATGAGCAGTTCTTC. Its protein is CASSETGGSYNEQFF.

The V gene is TRBV4-2, the J gene TRBJ2-3; 9 bases line up with TRBD2. This CDR3 has 16 amino acids. The junction had 9 bases not matched to a gene; V was cut back by 2 bases and J by 6 bases. CDR1 is LGHNA and CDR2 is YNFKEQ in the germline V gene. The CDR3 loop reads CASSQSGAGGMDTQYF. CDR3 nucleotide sequence: TGTGCCAGCAGCCAAAGTGGAGCGGGGGGTATGGATACGCAGTATTTT.